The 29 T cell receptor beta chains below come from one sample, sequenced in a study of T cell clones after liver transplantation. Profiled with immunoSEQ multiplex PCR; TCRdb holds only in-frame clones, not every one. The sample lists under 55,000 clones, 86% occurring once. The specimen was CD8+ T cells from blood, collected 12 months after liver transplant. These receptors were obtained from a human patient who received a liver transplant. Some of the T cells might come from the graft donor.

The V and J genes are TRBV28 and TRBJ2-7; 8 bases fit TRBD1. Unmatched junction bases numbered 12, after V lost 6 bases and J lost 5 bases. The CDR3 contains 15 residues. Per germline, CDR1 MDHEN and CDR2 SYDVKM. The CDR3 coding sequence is TGTGCCAGCAGGGGACCGGGACAGGTCTTTCACGAGCAGTACTTC. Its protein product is CASRGPGQVFHEQYF. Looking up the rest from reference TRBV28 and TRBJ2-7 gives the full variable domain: DVKVTQSSRYLVKRTGEKVFLECVQDMDHENMFWYRQDPGLGLRLIYFSYDVKMKEKGDIPEGYSVSREKKERFSLILESASTNQTSMYLCASRGPGQVFHEQYFGPGTRLTVT.

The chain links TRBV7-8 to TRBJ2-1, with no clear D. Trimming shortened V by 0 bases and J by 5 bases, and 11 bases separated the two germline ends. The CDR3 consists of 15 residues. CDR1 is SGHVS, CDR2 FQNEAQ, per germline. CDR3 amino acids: CASSLALTADNEQFF. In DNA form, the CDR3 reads TGTGCCAGCAGCTTAGCTCTGACTGCGGACAATGAGCAGTTCTTC.

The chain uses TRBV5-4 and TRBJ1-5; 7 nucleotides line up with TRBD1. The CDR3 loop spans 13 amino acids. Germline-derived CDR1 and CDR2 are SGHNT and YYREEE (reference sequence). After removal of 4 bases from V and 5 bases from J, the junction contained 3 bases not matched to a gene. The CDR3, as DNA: TGTGCCAGCAGCCCGGGGACAGATCAGCCCCAGCATTTT. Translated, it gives CASSPGTDQPQHF.

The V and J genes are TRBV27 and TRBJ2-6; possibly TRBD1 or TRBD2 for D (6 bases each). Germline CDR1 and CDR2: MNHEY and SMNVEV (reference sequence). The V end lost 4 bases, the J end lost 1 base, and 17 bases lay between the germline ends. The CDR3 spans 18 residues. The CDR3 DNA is TGTGCCAGCAGTTATCTGGGGGGCAGGCCTTCTGGGGCCAACGTCCTGACTTTC. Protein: CASSYLGGRPSGANVLTF. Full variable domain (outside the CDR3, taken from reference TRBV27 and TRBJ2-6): EAQVTQNPRYLITVTGKKLTVTCSQNMNHEYMSWYRQDPGLGLRQIYYSMNVEVTDKGDVPEGYKVSRKEKRNFPLILESPSPNQTSLYFCASSYLGGRPSGANVLTFGAGSRLTVL.

The CDR3 sequence is CASGPGTGVGYTF. For the CDR3, the DNA is TGTGCCAGTGGGCCGGGGACAGGGGTTGGCTACACCTTC. The V and J genes are TRBV19 and TRBJ1-2; 10 bases agree with TRBD1. Per germline, CDR1 LNHDA and CDR2 SQIVND (reference sequence). The CDR3 is 13 amino acids. The ends lost 8 bases at V and 7 bases at J; junction bases unmatched: 7. Supplemented by reference TRBV19 and TRBJ1-2, the full variable domain reads DGGITQSPKYLFRKEGQNVTLSCEQNLNHDAMYWYRQDPGQGLRLIYYSQIVNDFQKGDIAEGYSVSREKKESFPLTVTSAQKNPTAFYLCASGPGTGVGYTFGSGTRLTVV.

CDR3 bases: TGCAGCGCCATACCGGTCTCCACAGATACGCAGTATTTT. This encodes CSAIPVSTDTQYF. The chain has TRBV29-1 and TRBJ2-3; D call uncertain. This CDR3 is 13 amino acids long. The germline gives CDR1 SQVTM, CDR2 ANQGSEA. Trimming stripped 7 bases from V and 2 bases from J, with 13 bases between.

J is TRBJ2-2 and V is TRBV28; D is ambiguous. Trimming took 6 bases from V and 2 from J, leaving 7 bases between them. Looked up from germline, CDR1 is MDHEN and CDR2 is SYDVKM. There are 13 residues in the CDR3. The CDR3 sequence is CASRWGNTGELFF. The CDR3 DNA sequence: TGTGCCAGCAGGTGGGGAAACACCGGGGAGCTGTTTTTT.

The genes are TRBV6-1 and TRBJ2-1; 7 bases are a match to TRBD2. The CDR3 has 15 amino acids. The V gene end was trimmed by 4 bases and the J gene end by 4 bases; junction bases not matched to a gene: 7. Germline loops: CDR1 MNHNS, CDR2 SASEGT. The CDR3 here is CASSGREARYNEQFF. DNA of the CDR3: TGTGCCAGCAGTGGACGGGAGGCGCGGTACAATGAGCAGTTCTTC.

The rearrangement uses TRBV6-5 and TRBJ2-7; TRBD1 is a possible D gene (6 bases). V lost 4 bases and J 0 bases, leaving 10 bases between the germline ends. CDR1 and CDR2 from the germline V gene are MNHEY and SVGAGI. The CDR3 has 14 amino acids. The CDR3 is CASSSTGSSYEQYF. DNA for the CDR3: TGTGCCAGCAGTTCGACAGGTAGCTCCTACGAGCAGTACTTC.

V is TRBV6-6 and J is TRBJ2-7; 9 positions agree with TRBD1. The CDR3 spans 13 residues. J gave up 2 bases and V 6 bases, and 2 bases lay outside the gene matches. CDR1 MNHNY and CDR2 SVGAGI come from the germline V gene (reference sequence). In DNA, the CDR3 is TGTGCCAGCAGCTGGGACAGGGCCTACGAGCAGTACTTC. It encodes CASSWDRAYEQYF.

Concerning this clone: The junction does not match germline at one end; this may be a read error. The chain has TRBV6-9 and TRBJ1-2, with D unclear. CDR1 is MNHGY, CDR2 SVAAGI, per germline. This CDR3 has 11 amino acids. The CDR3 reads CASRTPPMLSF. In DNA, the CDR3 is TGTGCCAGCAGGACCCCACCGATGCTTAGCTTC.

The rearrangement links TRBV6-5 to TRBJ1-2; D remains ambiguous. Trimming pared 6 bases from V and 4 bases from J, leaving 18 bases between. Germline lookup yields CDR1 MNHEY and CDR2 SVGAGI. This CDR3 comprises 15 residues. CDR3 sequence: CASSSFEGSGYGYTF. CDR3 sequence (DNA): TGTGCCAGCAGCTCTTTTGAGGGATCGGGCTATGGCTACACCTTC.

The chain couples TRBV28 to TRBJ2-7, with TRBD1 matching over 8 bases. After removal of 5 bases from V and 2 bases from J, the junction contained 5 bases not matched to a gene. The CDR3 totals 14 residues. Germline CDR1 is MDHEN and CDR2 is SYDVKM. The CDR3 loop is CASSPDRATYEQYF. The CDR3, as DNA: TGTGCCAGCAGTCCGGACAGGGCCACCTACGAGCAGTACTTC.

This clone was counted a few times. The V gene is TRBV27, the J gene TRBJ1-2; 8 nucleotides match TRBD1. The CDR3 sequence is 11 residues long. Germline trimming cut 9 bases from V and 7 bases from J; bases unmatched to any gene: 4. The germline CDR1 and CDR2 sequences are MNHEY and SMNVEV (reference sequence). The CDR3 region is CASTGGAGYTF. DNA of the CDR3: TGTGCCAGTACAGGGGGGGCTGGCTACACCTTC.

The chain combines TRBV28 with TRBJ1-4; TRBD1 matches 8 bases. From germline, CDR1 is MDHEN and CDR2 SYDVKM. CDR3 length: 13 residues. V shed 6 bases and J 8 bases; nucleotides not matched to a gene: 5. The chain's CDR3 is CASSYRGTEKLFF. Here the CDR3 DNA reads TGTGCCAGCAGCTACAGGGGGACGGAAAAACTGTTTTTT.

The CDR3 here is CSVPSFNEQFF. The CDR3 bases are TGCAGCGTCCCCTCATTCAATGAGCAGTTCTTC. V usage is TRBV29-1 and J usage is TRBJ2-1; D is uncertain. V was cut by 6 bases and J by 6 bases, with 9 bases left in between. CDR1 and CDR2 from the germline V gene are SQVTM and ANQGSEA. The CDR3 contains 11 residues.

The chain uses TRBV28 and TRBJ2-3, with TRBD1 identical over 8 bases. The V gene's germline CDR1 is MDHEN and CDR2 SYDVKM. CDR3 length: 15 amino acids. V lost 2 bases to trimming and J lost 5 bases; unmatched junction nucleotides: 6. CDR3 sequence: CASSLRQGRRDTQYF. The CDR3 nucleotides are TGTGCCAGCAGTTTAAGACAGGGGCGTAGAGATACGCAGTATTTT.

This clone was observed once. The CDR3 loop reads CASSFSGQGTDGYTF. DNA for the CDR3: TGTGCCAGCAGTTTCTCCGGACAGGGGACGGATGGCTACACCTTC. The genes are TRBV28 and TRBJ1-2; 9 bases map to TRBD1. Germline V gives CDR1 MDHEN, CDR2 SYDVKM. V lost 3 bases, J lost 6 bases, and 8 bases stayed unmatched. This CDR3 comprises 15 residues.

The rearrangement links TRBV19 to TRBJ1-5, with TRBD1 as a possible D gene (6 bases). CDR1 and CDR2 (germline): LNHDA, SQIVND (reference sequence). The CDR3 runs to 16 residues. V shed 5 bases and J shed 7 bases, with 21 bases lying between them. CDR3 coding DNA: TGTGCCAGTAGTCCCCTACCCCCGGGGGCGAGACAGCCCCAGCATTTT. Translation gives CASSPLPPGARQPQHF.

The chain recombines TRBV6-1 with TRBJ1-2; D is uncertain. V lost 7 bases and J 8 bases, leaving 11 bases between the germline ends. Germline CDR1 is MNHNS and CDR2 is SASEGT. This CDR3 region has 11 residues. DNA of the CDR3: TGTGCCAGCACGGGAGGGATCGGCTACACCTTC. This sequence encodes CASTGGIGYTF.

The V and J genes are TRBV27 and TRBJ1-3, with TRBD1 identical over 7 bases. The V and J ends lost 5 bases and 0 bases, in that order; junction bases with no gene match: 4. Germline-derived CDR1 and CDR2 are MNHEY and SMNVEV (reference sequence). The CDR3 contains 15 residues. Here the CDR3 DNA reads TGTGCCAGCAGTCCATCAGGGGGCTCTGGAAACACCATATATTTT. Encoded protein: CASSPSGGSGNTIYF.

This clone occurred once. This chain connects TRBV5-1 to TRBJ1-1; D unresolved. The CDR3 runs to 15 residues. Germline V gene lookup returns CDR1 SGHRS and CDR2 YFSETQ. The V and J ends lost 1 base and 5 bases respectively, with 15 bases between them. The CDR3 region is CASSLSAASGTEAFF. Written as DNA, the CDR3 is TGCGCCAGCAGCTTGTCTGCAGCCTCGGGAACTGAAGCTTTCTTT.

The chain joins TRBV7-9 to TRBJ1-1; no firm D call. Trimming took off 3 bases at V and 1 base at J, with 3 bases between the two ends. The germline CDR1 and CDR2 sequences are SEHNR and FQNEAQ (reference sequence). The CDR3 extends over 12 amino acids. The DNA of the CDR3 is TGTGCCAGCAGCTTCGGGAACACTGAAGCTTTCTTT. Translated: CASSFGNTEAFF.

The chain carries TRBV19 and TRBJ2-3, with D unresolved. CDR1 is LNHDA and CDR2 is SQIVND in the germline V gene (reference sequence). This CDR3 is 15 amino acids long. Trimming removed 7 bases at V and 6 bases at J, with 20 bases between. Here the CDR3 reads CASTLDHSPVDTQYF. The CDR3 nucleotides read TGTGCCAGTACCCTGGACCATTCCCCGGTGGATACGCAGTATTTT.

In nucleotides, the CDR3 is TGTGCCAGCAGTTCCGTGGACTCTTACTACAATGAGCAGTTCTTC. This sequence encodes CASSSVDSYYNEQFF. The chain links TRBV6-6 to TRBJ2-1; TRBD2 might be the D (5 bases). V was pared by 4 bases and J by 3 bases, with 13 bases between. Germline values: CDR1 MNHNY, CDR2 SVGAGI (reference sequence). The CDR3 sequence is 15 residues long.

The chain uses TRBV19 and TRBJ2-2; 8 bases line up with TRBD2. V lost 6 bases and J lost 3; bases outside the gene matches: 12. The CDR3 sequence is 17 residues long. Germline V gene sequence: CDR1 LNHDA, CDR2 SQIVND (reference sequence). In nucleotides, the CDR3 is TGTGCCAGTAGCGCCTGGGGAGCGGGAGAGGACACCGGGGAGCTGTTTTTT. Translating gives CASSAWGAGEDTGELFF.

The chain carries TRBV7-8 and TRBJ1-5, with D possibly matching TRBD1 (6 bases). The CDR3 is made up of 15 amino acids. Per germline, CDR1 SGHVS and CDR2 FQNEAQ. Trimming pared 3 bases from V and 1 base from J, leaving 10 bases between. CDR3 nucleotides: TGTGCCAGCAGCTTGGGGGGGCAGAGCAATCAGCCCCAGCATTTT. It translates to CASSLGGQSNQPQHF.

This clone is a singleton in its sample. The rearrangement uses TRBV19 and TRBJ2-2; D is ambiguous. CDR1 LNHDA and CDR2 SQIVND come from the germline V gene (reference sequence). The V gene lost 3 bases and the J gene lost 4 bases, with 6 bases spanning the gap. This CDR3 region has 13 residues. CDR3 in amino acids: CASSIMITGELFF. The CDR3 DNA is TGTGCCAGTAGTATCATGATCACCGGGGAGCTGTTTTTT.

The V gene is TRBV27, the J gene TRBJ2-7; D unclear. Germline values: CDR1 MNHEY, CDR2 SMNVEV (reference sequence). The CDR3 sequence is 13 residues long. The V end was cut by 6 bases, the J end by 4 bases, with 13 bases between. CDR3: CASSHGPLYEQYF. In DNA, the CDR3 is TGTGCCAGCAGCCATGGACCTTTATACGAGCAGTACTTC.